This TCR beta chain was captured in a study of blood T cell repertoires in COVID-19. Study summary: The cDNA or gDNA used as material had been derived from T cells, B-cell-depleted T cells, or PBMCs.

This CDR3 region has 15 residues. With V trimmed by 6 bases and J by 4 bases, 9 bases remained unmatched. CDR1 and CDR2 from the germline V gene are ENHRY and SYGVKD. All enrollees were about 18 to 89 years old and from around 25 US areas. Categorization into cohorts depended on clinical history that participants reported. Per the original methods: Estimation of nucleated cell counts was performed using reference gene primer amplification. TCRdb keeps only in-frame clones here, not all; method: immunoSEQ multiplex PCR. V, J and clone size were drawn from that table, and D and trimming were deduced from the DNA. The data show around 290,000 clones, 75% to 95% seen once.

Sequenced: PBMCs or T cells enriched from blood (not recorded which). The genes are TRBV10-3 and TRBJ2-7; the match to TRBD1 covers 10 bases. The sequence came from a woman under 40 who had recovered from COVID-19. The CDR3: CAIRTGTGVTYEQYF. The CDR3 DNA reads TGTGCCATCAGGACTGGGACAGGGGTGACTTACGAGCAGTACTTC.